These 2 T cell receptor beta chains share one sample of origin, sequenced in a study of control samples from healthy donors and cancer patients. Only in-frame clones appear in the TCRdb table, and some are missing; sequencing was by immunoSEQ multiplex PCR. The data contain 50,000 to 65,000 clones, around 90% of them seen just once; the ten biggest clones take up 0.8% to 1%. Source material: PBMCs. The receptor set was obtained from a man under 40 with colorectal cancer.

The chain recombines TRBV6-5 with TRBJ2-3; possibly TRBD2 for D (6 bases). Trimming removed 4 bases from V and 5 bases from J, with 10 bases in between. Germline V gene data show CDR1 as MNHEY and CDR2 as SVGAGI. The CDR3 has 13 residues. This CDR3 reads CASSSGVGDTQYF. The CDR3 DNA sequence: TGTGCCAGCAGTTCGGGGGTGGGAGATACGCAGTATTTT.

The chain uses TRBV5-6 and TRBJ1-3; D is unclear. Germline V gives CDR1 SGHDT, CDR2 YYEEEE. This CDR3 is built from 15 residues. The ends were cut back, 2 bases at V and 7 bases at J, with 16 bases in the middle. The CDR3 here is CASSFVQFPQNTIYF. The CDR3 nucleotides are TGTGCCAGCAGCTTTGTACAGTTCCCTCAGAACACCATATATTTT.